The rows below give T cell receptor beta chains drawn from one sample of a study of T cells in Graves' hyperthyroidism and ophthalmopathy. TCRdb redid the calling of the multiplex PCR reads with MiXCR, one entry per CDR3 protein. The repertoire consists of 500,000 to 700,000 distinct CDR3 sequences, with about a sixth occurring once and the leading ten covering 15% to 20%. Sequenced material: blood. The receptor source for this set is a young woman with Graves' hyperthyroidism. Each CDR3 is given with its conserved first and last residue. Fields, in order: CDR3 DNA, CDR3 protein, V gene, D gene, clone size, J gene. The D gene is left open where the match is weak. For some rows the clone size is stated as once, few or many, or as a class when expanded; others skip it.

TGTGCCAGCAGTTACCTGAATGCCGGGGACAGAAGTTATGGCTACACCTTC CASSYLNAGDRSYGYTF TRBV6-9 TRBD1 NA TRBJ1-2
TGTGCCAGCAGCCCCCGGGGACCAGGCTACAATGAGCAGTTCTTC CASSPRGPGYNEQFF TRBV11-2 NA many TRBJ2-1
TGTGCCAGCAGCGTAGCTGCCGGGGAGCTGTTTTTT CASSVAAGELFF TRBV9 NA few TRBJ2-2
TGTGCCAGCAGTTCCCCAGGGGCCCGGATCTACGAGCAGTACTTC CASSSPGARIYEQYF TRBV28 NA many TRBJ2-7
TGTGCCAGCAGTAAGAGACAGGGTAGCAATCAGCCCCAGCATTTT CASSKRQGSNQPQHF TRBV12-3/TRBV12-4 TRBD1 many TRBJ1-5
TGTGCCAGCAATTCGGGGGGCAGGGGGCCGTCGGAGTTCTTC CASNSGGRGPSEFF TRBV12-3/TRBV12-4 NA NA TRBJ2-1
TGTGCCAGCAGCGCCCTCAGTGGGGCGGTAATAGAGACCCAGTACTTC CASSALSGAVIETQYF TRBV6-1 NA many TRBJ2-5
TGTGCCAGCAGCTTAGACAGGATCGCAAACATTCAGTACTTC CASSLDRIANIQYF TRBV7-9 NA many TRBJ2-4
TGTGCCACCAGCAGCACAGGGGTCACCGGGGAGCTGTTTTTT CATSSTGVTGELFF TRBV15 TRBD1 few TRBJ2-2
TGTGCCATCGATTTTCTTATCGATGAAGCTTTCTTT CAIDFLIDEAFF TRBV7-9 NA many TRBJ1-1
TGTGCCAGCAGTTTTCCGCTAGCGGGAGTTCTCGAGCAGTACTTC CASSFPLAGVLEQYF TRBV28 TRBD2 many TRBJ2-7
TGCAGTGCTACGGGACTAGCGACCAGAGGGCGTGAGCAGTTCTTC CSATGLATRGREQFF TRBV20-1 TRBD2 few TRBJ2-1
TGTGCCAGCAGTTCCGAAAATAGCAATCAGCCCCAGCATTTT CASSSENSNQPQHF TRBV27 NA many TRBJ1-5
TGTGCCAGCAGCTGGACCCTTTCCTCTAGGGTTGGCTACGAGCAGTACTTC CASSWTLSSRVGYEQYF TRBV7-2 NA many TRBJ2-7
TGTGCCAGCAGCACGACAGGGGACGGCAATCAGCCCCAGCATTTT CASSTTGDGNQPQHF TRBV6-1 TRBD1 NA TRBJ1-5
TGTGCCAGCAGCTTAATTCCGGGACTAGCGGGGGGGGAGCAGTTCTTC CASSLIPGLAGGEQFF TRBV7-3 TRBD2 NA TRBJ2-1
TGTGCCAGCAGCGGACTAGCGGGAGCCTACGAGCAGTACTTC CASSGLAGAYEQYF TRBV6-1 TRBD2 many TRBJ2-7
TGCAGTGCTAGAGGGTCCAGATCCAGGGGAGATACGCAGTATTTT CSARGSRSRGDTQYF TRBV20-1 NA NA TRBJ2-3
TGTGCCAGCAGTTCCCCCTCGACAGGGAGCTCCTACGAGCAGTACTTC CASSSPSTGSSYEQYF TRBV28 TRBD1 many TRBJ2-7
TGCGCCAGCAGCCAAGTATTATCCTGGGACCAGCCCCAGCATTTT CASSQVLSWDQPQHF TRBV7-2 NA once TRBJ1-5
TGCGCCAGCAGCCAGAGGACGGTCAGCTCCTACGAGCAGTACTTC CASSQRTVSSYEQYF TRBV4-1 NA few TRBJ2-7
TGTGCCAGCAGTTTGGGGACACCGAGCAATCAGCCCCAGCATTTT CASSLGTPSNQPQHF TRBV28 NA many TRBJ1-5
TGCAGTGCGAGGAAGCGGGTGAACACAGATACGCAGTATTTT CSARKRVNTDTQYF TRBV20-1 NA few TRBJ2-3